The 29 T cell receptor beta chains given below trace back to one sample, sequenced in a study of shared clonotypes between healthy human individuals. Some clones are missing from TCRdb's copy, which holds only in-frame ones; the method was immunoSEQ multiplex PCR. This table holds just over 2,000,000 clones, 85% to 95% found once. The specimen was naive CD4+ T cells sorted from blood. The subset was: CD45RA+ positively selected. These receptors were obtained from a man between 18 and 29 years old in good health.

V usage is TRBV19 and J usage is TRBJ1-2, with D uncertain. Trimming cost V 5 bases and J 4 bases, with 11 bases left between them. The germline V gene encodes CDR1 LNHDA and CDR2 SQIVND (reference sequence). This CDR3 is built from 13 residues. CDR3 DNA sequence: TGTGCCAGTAGTGACGCGAGCCCCTATGGCTACACCTTC. Its protein product is CASSDASPYGYTF.

Worth noting for this clone: The same CDR3 can be traced to other DNA sequences in this sample. The CDR3 DNA sequence: TGTGCCAGCAGCTTAGAGGGACAGGGTTTGACAGATACGCAGTATTTT. This sequence encodes CASSLEGQGLTDTQYF. The chain couples TRBV11-2 to TRBJ2-3, with 9 positions matching TRBD1. Germline V gives CDR1 SGHAT, CDR2 FQNNGV. V lost 0 bases, J lost 3 bases, and 4 bases stayed unmatched. The CDR3 loop spans 16 amino acids.

This clone was counted only a few times. V usage is TRBV30 and J usage is TRBJ2-3, with D possibly being TRBD1 or TRBD2 (7 bases each). The length of the CDR3 is 14 residues. Germline-derived CDR1 and CDR2 are GTSNPN and SVGIG (reference sequence). V dropped 5 bases and J dropped 5 bases, with 17 bases sitting between them. The CDR3 region is CAWSGRGRRDTQYF. For the CDR3, the DNA is TGTGCCTGGTCAGGGAGGGGGCGGCGAGATACGCAGTATTTT.

This clone was observed a single time. V is TRBV6-6 and J is TRBJ2-7; D is uncertain. The V end was cut by 2 bases, the J end by 6 bases, with 8 bases between. The length of the CDR3 is 12 residues. Germline CDR1 is MNHNY and CDR2 is SVGAGI (reference sequence). The CDR3 loop reads CASSYTPPEQYF. In nucleotides, the CDR3 is TGTGCCAGCAGTTACACACCACCCGAGCAGTACTTC.

V gene TRBV9 combines with J gene TRBJ1-6; tentative D call: TRBD1 (5 bases). The CDR3 sequence is 13 residues long. Trimming removed 2 bases from V and 9 bases from J, with 9 bases in between. Germline V lookup: CDR1 SGDLS, CDR2 YYNGEE. The CDR3 DNA sequence: TGTGCCAGCAGCGTGGGGGTTGTTTCACCCCTCCACTTT. Translated, it gives CASSVGVVSPLHF.

Notes on this clone: The same CDR3 is also encoded by other DNA sequences in this sample. The CDR3 nucleotides read TGCGCCAGCAGCCTCCCGACAGGGGGCGGCACTGAAGCTTTCTTT. Encoded protein: CASSLPTGGGTEAFF. The rearrangement links TRBV5-1 to TRBJ1-1; TRBD1 matches 10 bases. Germline CDR1 SGHRS, CDR2 YFSETQ. J lost 4 bases, V lost 4 bases, and 7 bases had no gene match. The CDR3 totals 15 residues.

This chain connects TRBV27 to TRBJ2-1; TRBD2 matches 12 bases. Germline CDR1 reads MNHEY; CDR2 reads SMNVEV (reference sequence). The trim removed 5 bases at V and 9 bases at J, leaving 11 bases unmatched. The CDR3 has 16 residues. In DNA, the CDR3 is TGTGCCAGCAGTCCCTCTAGCGGGAGGGCCGTAGGTGAGCAGTTCTTC. Its protein product is CASSPSSGRAVGEQFF.

The chain employs TRBV5-3 and TRBJ2-1; perhaps TRBD2 as D (5 bases). TRBV5-3 is treated as an ORF (open reading frame) with a function not yet certain. This CDR3 comprises 16 residues. Trimming removed 2 bases from V and 4 bases from J, with 16 bases in between. The CDR3 loop is CARSFSRSGTYNEQFF. In DNA, the CDR3 is TGTGCCAGAAGCTTCTCTAGGAGCGGAACATACAATGAGCAGTTCTTC.

This clone has just one count. Within the sample, other DNA sequences also encode this same CDR3. The chain links TRBV19 to TRBJ1-2; the D is unclear. Germline CDR1 is LNHDA and CDR2 is SQIVND (reference sequence). Trimming removed 8 bases at V and 3 bases at J, with 10 bases between. This CDR3 comprises 12 residues. CDR3 residues: CASSMGDYGYTF. Written as DNA, the CDR3 is TGTGCCAGTTCGATGGGAGACTATGGCTACACCTTC.

The chain links TRBV10-2 to TRBJ1-6; D is undetermined. This CDR3 comprises 15 residues. CDR1 is WSHSY and CDR2 is SAAADI in the germline V gene. V lost 5 bases to trimming and J lost 7 bases, with 15 bases between them. The CDR3 bases are TGCGCCAGCAGTTACAACTCAGGAGGGAATTCACCCCTCCACTTT. It encodes CASSYNSGGNSPLHF.

V gene TRBV30 combines with J gene TRBJ1-5; 7 positions match TRBD1. This CDR3 region has 15 residues. V lost 3 bases and J lost 2; bases outside the gene matches: 7. Germline CDR1 reads GTSNPN; CDR2 reads SVGIG (reference sequence). CDR3 sequence: CAWRVTGEGNQPQHF. The CDR3 DNA sequence: TGTGCCTGGAGAGTTACAGGGGAAGGCAATCAGCCCCAGCATTTT.

The chain employs TRBV4-1 and TRBJ2-7; D call uncertain. CDR1 and CDR2 (germline): MGHRA, YSYEKL. This CDR3 comprises 15 residues. V lost 1 base, J lost 3 bases, and 13 bases lay in between. CDR3 sequence reads: CASSQGRPEGYEQYF. CDR3 nucleotides: TGCGCCAGCAGCCAAGGTCGCCCGGAAGGCTACGAGCAGTACTTC.

The rearrangement joins TRBV14 to TRBJ2-7; 7 bases line up with TRBD1. V shed 4 bases and J 3 bases; nucleotides not matched to a gene: 6. Looked up from germline, CDR1 is SGHDN and CDR2 is FVKESK. The CDR3 consists of 14 residues. CDR3: CASSRTGLGYEQYF. CDR3 sequence (DNA): TGTGCCAGCAGCCGGACAGGTTTAGGCTACGAGCAGTACTTC.

This chain links TRBV7-9 with TRBJ1-4; a possible D gene is TRBD1 (5 bases). The ends were cut back, 5 bases at V and 7 bases at J, with 17 bases in the middle. This CDR3 is built from 15 residues. Germline V CDR1 and CDR2: SEHNR, FQNEAQ (reference sequence). The CDR3 DNA reads TGTGCCAGCAGCCTAGGTCCGCAGGACATTGAAAAACTGTTTTTT. It yields the protein CASSLGPQDIEKLFF.

This CDR3 reads CASSFDRGLYGYTF. CDR3 in DNA: TGTGCCAGCAGCTTTGACAGGGGCCTCTATGGCTACACCTTC. The genes are TRBV7-2 and TRBJ1-2; 8 positions agree with TRBD1. Germline CDR1 and CDR2: SGHTA and FQGNSA. This CDR3 region has 14 residues. The V and J ends lost 3 bases and 4 bases, in that order; junction bases with no gene match: 4.

The J gene is TRBJ1-3, the V gene TRBV5-4; tentative D call: TRBD1 (6 bases). This CDR3 spans 13 amino acids. Germline V gene lookup returns CDR1 SGHNT and CDR2 YYREEE (reference sequence). V lost 5 bases to trimming and J lost 8 bases, with 14 bases between them. CDR3 nucleotides: TGTGCCAGCAGTGTACAGGGTATAGACACCATATATTTT. Protein: CASSVQGIDTIYF. Full variable domain (outside the CDR3, taken from reference TRBV5-4 and TRBJ1-3): ETGVTQSPTHLIKTRGQQVTLRCSSQSGHNTVSWYQQALGQGPQFIFQYYREEENGRGNFPPRFSGLQFPNYSSELNVNALELDDSALYLCASSVQGIDTIYFGEGSWLTVV.

This rearrangement joins TRBV25-1 to TRBJ2-7; D unresolved. From germline, CDR1 is MGHDK and CDR2 SYGVNS. The CDR3 runs 14 residues. With 1 base removed from V and 2 bases from J, the gap between germline ends came to 9 bases. Written as DNA, the CDR3 is TGTGCCAGCAGTGAATTCAACAGCGCCTACGAGCAGTACTTC. It yields the protein CASSEFNSAYEQYF.

CDR3 nucleotide sequence: TGCAGCGTCGAGTATACTAGCGGGAGAGCTTTGGCCAAAAACATTCAGTACTTC. Protein product: CSVEYTSGRALAKNIQYF. The V gene is TRBV29-1, the J gene TRBJ2-4; 11 bases align to TRBD2. The CDR3 sequence is 18 residues long. In germline, CDR1 is SQVTM, CDR2 ANQGSEA. V trimming: 6 bases; J trimming: 1 base; junction bases outside the gene matches: 14.

This clone was seen a single time. The chain combines TRBV4-1 with TRBJ2-7; D is tentatively TRBD1 or TRBD2 (5 bases each). The germline CDR1 and CDR2 sequences are MGHRA and YSYEKL. There are 14 residues in the CDR3. V shed 4 bases and J shed 0 bases, with 10 bases lying between them. The CDR3 bases are TGCGCCAGCAGCCCGGGACGGAACTCCTACGAGCAGTACTTC. Its translation is CASSPGRNSYEQYF.

This clone was counted between two and nine times. One end of the junction fails to match germline, which may point to a read error. Other DNA sequences from this sample encode an identical CDR3 as well. V and J are TRBV19 and TRBJ1-1; possible D gene TRBD1, 6 bases. CDR3 length equals 14 residues. Germline CDR1 and CDR2: LNHDA and SQIVND (reference sequence). The CDR3 region has the DNA TGTGCCAGTAGCATAGGGGGGATGAACACTGAAGCTTTCTTT. The encoded protein is CASSIGGMNTEAFF.

This clone was observed at least ten times. Other DNA sequences in the sample encode the same CDR3. The chain couples TRBV30 to TRBJ1-2; the D is unclear. The V end lost 4 bases, the J end lost 0 bases, and 6 bases lay between the germline ends. The CDR3 loop spans 12 amino acids. Germline assignment: CDR1 GTSNPN and CDR2 SVGIG (reference sequence). The CDR3 DNA is TGTGCCTGGACAGGATCTAACTATGGCTACACCTTC. This encodes CAWTGSNYGYTF. The variable domain in full, with the rest retrieved from reference TRBV30 and TRBJ1-2, is SQTIHQWPATLVQPVGSPLSLECTVEGTSNPNLYWYRQAAGRGLQLLFYSVGIGQISSEVPQNLSASRPQDRQFILSSKKLLLSDSGFYLCAWTGSNYGYTFGSGTRLTVV.

Turning to this clone: Other nucleotide sequences from this sample produce the same CDR3. The rearrangement links TRBV18 to TRBJ1-5; no definite D call. V lost 6 bases and J lost 0, with 9 bases in between. Germline loops: CDR1 KGHSH, CDR2 LQKENI. The CDR3 has 14 amino acids. The CDR3 DNA sequence: TGTGCCAGCTCCCCTGGTTATAGCAATCAGCCCCAGCATTTT. This translates into CASSPGYSNQPQHF.

This chain joins TRBV7-9 and TRBJ1-1, with 7 nucleotides matching TRBD1. V trimming: 3 bases; J trimming: 1 base; junction bases outside the gene matches: 8. CDR1 and CDR2 (germline): SEHNR, FQNEAQ (reference sequence). The CDR3 length is 16 residues. CDR3 in DNA: TGTGCCAGCAGCTTGTTGTCAGGGGGTTGGAACACTGAAGCTTTCTTT. It encodes CASSLLSGGWNTEAFF.

This clone was counted only a few times. The chain carries TRBV6-5 and TRBJ1-2, with TRBD1 as a possible D gene (6 bases). Trimming shortened V by 7 bases and J by 6 bases, and 18 bases separated the two germline ends. Germline CDR1 is MNHEY and CDR2 is SVGAGI. The CDR3 is made up of 14 amino acids. The CDR3 region has the DNA TGTGCCAGCAATAAAAACCGACAGGCGGATGGCTACACCTTC. Translation: CASNKNRQADGYTF.

The J gene is TRBJ1-6, the V gene TRBV28, with TRBD1 matching 7 bases. The CDR3 spans 16 residues. CDR1 MDHEN and CDR2 SYDVKM come from the germline V gene. V was pared by 2 bases and J by 9 bases, with 10 bases of the junction left unmatched. CDR3 region: CASSLGGGPGGSPLHF. The CDR3 DNA sequence: TGTGCCAGCAGTTTAGGAGGTGGCCCAGGGGGTTCACCCCTCCACTTT.

The CDR3 DNA reads TGTGCCAGCAGCCCGACGGGGGACCGCGGCTACACCTTC. Protein product: CASSPTGDRGYTF. This chain connects TRBV5-5 to TRBJ1-2; TRBD1 is a possible D gene (5 bases). V was clipped by 4 bases and J by 8 bases, with 15 bases between them. The germline V gene has CDR1 SGHKS and CDR2 YYEKEE (reference sequence). The CDR3 has 13 amino acids.

The gene calls are TRBV6-6 and TRBJ2-7, with 7 bases matching TRBD2. The germline V gene has CDR1 MNHNY and CDR2 SVGAGI (reference sequence). This CDR3 has 16 residues. V lost 0 bases, J lost 2 bases, and 7 bases stayed unmatched. CDR3 DNA: TGTGCCAGCAGTTACTCGGGGGGGGTGACCCCCTACGAGCAGTACTTC. Translation gives CASSYSGGVTPYEQYF.

V and J are TRBV11-2 and TRBJ1-4; D uncertain. This CDR3 region has 14 residues. With 1 base removed from V and 13 bases from J, the gap between germline ends came to 16 bases. CDR1 is SGHAT and CDR2 is FQNNGV in the germline V gene. CDR3: CASSLGVKGSGLFF. CDR3 nucleotide sequence: TGTGCCAGCAGCTTAGGCGTGAAAGGCTCAGGACTGTTTTTT.

The chain employs TRBV2 and TRBJ2-2; 8 bases line up with TRBD2. V lost 7 bases to trimming and J lost 5 bases; unmatched junction nucleotides: 9. Germline values: CDR1 SNHLY, CDR2 FYNNEI. CDR3 length: 15 amino acids. The CDR3: CASTGRAEGTGELFF. The CDR3 DNA is TGTGCCAGCACCGGGAGGGCCGAAGGGACCGGGGAGCTGTTTTTT.